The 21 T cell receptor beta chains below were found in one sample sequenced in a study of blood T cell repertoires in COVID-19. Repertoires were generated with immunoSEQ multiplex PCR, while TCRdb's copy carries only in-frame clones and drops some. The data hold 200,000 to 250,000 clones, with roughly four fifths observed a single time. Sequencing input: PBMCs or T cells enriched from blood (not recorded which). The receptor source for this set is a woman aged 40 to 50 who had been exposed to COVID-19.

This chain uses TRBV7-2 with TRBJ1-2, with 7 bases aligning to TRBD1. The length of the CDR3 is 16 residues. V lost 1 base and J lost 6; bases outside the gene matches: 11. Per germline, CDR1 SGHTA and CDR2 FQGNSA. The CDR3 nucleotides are TGTGCCAGCAGCTTAGTTAGCCGGACAGGCCATGATGGCTACACCTTC. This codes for CASSLVSRTGHDGYTF.

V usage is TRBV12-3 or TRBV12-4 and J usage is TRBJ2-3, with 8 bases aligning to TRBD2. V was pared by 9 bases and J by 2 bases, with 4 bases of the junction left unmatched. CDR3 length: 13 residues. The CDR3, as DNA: TGTGCCAGTGCGCGGGGGGACACAGATACGCAGTATTTT. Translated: CASARGDTDTQYF.

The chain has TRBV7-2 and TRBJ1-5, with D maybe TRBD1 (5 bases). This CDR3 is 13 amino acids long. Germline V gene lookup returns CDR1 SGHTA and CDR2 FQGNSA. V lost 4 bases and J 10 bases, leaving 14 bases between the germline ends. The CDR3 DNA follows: TGTGCCAGCAGCTGGGGGGGTCCAGCTCCCCAGCATTTT. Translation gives CASSWGGPAPQHF.

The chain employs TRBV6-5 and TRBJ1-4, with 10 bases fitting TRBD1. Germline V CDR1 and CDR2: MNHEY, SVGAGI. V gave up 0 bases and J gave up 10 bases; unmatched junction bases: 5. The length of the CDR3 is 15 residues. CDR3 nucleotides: TGTGCCAGCAGTTACTCAGGGACAGGGGTGAGAAAACTGTTTTTT. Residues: CASSYSGTGVRKLFF.

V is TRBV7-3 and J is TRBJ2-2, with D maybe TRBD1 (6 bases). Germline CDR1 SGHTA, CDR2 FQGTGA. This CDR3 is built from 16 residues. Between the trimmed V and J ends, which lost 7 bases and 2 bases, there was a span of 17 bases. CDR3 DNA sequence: TGTGCCAGCAACCCCGCCGGGACATCTAACACCGGGGAGCTGTTTTTT. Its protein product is CASNPAGTSNTGELFF.

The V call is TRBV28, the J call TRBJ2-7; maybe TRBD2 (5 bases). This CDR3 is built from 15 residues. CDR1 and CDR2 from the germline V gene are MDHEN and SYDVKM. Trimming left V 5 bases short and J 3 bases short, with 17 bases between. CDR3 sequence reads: CASSTISGPVYEQYF. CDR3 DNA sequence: TGTGCCAGCAGTACTATCAGCGGACCCGTCTACGAGCAGTACTTC.

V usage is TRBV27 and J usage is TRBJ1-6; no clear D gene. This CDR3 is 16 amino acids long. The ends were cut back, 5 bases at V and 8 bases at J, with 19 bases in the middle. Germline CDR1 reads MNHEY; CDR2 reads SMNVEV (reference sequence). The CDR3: CASSPSGRAGYSPLHF. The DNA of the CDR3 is TGTGCCAGCAGTCCCTCCGGGAGGGCGGGTTATTCACCCCTCCACTTT.

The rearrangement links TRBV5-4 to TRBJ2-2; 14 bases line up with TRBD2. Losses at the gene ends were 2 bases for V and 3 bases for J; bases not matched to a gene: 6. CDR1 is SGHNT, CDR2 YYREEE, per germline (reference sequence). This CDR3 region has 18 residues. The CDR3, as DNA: TGTGCCAGCAGCTTAGGGACTAGCGGGGGAGTAGACACCGGGGAGCTGTTTTTT. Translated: CASSLGTSGGVDTGELFF.

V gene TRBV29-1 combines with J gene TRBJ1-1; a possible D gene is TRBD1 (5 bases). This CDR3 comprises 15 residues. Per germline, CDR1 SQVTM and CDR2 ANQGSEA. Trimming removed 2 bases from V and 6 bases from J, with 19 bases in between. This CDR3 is CSVEPGEWTRAEAFF. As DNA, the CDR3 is TGCAGCGTTGAACCTGGTGAATGGACACGCGCTGAAGCTTTCTTT.

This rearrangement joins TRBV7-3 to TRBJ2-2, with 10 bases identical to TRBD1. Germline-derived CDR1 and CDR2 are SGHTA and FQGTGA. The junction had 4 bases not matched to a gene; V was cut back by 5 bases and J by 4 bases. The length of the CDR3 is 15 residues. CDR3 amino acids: CASSQGQGSTGELFF. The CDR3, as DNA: TGTGCCAGCAGCCAGGGACAGGGGTCCACCGGGGAGCTGTTTTTT.

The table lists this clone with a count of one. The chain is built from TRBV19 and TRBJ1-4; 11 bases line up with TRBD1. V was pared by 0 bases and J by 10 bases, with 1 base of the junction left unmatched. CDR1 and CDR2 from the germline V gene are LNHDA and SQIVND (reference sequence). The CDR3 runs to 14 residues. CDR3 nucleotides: TGTGCCAGTAGTATAGAGGGGACAGGGGGAAAACTGTTTTTT. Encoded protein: CASSIEGTGGKLFF. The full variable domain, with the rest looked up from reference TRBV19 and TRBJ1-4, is DGGITQSPKYLFRKEGQNVTLSCEQNLNHDAMYWYRQDPGQGLRLIYYSQIVNDFQKGDIAEGYSVSREKKESFPLTVTSAQKNPTAFYLCASSIEGTGGKLFFGSGTQLSVL.

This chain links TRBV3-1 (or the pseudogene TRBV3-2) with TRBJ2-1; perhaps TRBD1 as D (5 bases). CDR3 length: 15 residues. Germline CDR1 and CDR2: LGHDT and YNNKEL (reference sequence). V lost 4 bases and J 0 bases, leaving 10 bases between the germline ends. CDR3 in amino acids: CASSPSDSSYNEQFF. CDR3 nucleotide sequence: TGTGCCAGCAGCCCCTCTGACAGCTCCTACAATGAGCAGTTCTTC.

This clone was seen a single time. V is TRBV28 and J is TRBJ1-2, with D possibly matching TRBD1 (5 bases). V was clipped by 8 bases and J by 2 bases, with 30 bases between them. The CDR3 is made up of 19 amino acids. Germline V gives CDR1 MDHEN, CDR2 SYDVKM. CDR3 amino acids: CASLPWGGGAVRLNYGYTF. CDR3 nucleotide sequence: TGTGCCAGCCTTCCATGGGGGGGAGGGGCCGTAAGACTGAACTATGGCTACACCTTC.

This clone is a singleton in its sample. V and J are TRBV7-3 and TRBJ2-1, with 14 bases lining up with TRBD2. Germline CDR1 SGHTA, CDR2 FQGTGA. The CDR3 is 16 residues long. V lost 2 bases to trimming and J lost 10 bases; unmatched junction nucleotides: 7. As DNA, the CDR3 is TGTGCCAGCAGCTTAGGTGGGACTAGCGGGGGAGGGGAGCAGTTCTTC. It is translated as CASSLGGTSGGGEQFF.

The CDR3 reads CALRGPVNTEAFF. The CDR3 DNA reads TGTGCCCTCAGGGGGCCGGTTAACACTGAAGCTTTCTTT. V is TRBV2 and J is TRBJ1-1; 8 bases are a match to TRBD1. V was pared by 11 bases and J by 2 bases, with 7 bases of the junction left unmatched. This CDR3 is 13 amino acids long. The germline V gene encodes CDR1 SNHLY and CDR2 FYNNEI. The full variable domain, its missing parts supplied by reference TRBV2 and TRBJ1-1, is EPEVTQTPSHQVTQMGQEVILRCVPISNHLYFYWYRQILGQKVEFLVSFYNNEISEKSEIFDDQFSVERPDGSNFTLKIRSTKLEDSAMYFCALRGPVNTEAFFGQGTRLTVV.

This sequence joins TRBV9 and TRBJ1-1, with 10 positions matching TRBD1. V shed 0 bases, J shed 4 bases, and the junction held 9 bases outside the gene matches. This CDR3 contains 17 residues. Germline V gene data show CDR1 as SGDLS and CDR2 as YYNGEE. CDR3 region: CASSVDTRDRGITEAFF. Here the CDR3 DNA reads TGTGCCAGCAGCGTAGATACCAGGGACAGGGGTATCACTGAAGCTTTCTTT.

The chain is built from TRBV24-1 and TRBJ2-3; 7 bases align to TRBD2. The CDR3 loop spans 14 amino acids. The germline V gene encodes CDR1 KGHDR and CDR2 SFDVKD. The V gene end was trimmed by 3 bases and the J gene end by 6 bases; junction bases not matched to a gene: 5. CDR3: CATSDLIGGDTQYF. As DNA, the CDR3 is TGTGCCACCAGTGATCTCATCGGGGGGGATACGCAGTATTTT.

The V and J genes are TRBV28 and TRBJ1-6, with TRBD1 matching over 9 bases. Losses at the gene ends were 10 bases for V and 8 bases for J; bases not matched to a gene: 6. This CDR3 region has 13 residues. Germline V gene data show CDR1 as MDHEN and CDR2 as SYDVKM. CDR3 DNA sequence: TGTGCCACCCTGGACAGGGGTTATTCACCCCTCCACTTT. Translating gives CATLDRGYSPLHF. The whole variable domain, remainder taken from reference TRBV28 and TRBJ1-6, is DVKVTQSSRYLVKRTGEKVFLECVQDMDHENMFWYRQDPGLGLRLIYFSYDVKMKEKGDIPEGYSVSREKKERFSLILESASTNQTSMYLCATLDRGYSPLHFGNGTRLTVT.

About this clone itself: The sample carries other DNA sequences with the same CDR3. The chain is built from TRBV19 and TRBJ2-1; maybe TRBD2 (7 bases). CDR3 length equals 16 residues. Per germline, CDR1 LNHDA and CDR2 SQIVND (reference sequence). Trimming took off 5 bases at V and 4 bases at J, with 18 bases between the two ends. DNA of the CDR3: TGTGCCAGTAGTCGCCCTAGGGGGGGGGATTACAATGAGCAGTTCTTC. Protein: CASSRPRGGDYNEQFF.

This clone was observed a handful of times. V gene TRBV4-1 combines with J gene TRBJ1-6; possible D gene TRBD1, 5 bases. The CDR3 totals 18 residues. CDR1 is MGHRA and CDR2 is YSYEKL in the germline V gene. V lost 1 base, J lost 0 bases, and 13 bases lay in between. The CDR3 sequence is CASSQAWGPGSYNSPLHF. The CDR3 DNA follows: TGCGCCAGCAGCCAAGCTTGGGGCCCTGGCTCCTATAATTCACCCCTCCACTTT.

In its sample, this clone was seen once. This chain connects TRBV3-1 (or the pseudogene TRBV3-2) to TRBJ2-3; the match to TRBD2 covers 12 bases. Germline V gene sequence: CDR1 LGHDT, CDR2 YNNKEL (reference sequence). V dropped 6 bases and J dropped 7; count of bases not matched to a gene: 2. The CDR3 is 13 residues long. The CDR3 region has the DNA TGTGCCAGCAGGTGGACTAGCGGGAATACGCAGTATTTT. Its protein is CASRWTSGNTQYF.